The 25 T cell receptor beta chains below all came from one sample that was sequenced in a study of cytomegalovirus exposure and HLA in healthy donors. Use of 60 Vbeta and 13 Jbeta primers characterized the PCR. Produced via immunoSEQ multiplex PCR; TCRdb's table is partial and in-frame only. Of some 130,000 clones listed, 76% were seen once; the top ten hold about 1.8%. Sample: PBMCs. Source of these receptors: a female donor in good health and CMV-seropositive.

V and J are TRBV7-9 and TRBJ2-2; possibly TRBD2 for D (6 bases). Looked up from germline, CDR1 is SEHNR and CDR2 is FQNEAQ (reference sequence). The CDR3 is made up of 17 amino acids. Trimming shortened V by 7 bases and J by 0 bases, and 18 bases separated the two germline ends. This CDR3 is CASIPGGSTANTGELFF. The CDR3, as DNA: TGTGCCAGCATCCCTGGGGGGAGCACGGCGAACACCGGGGAGCTGTTTTTT.

To note about this clone: Other DNA sequences in this specimen translate into the identical CDR3. The chain is built from TRBV19 and TRBJ1-5; maybe TRBD1 (5 bases). The CDR3 loop spans 12 amino acids. Trimming took off 6 bases at V and 2 bases at J, with 5 bases between the two ends. Per the germline V gene, CDR1 is LNHDA and CDR2 is SQIVND (reference sequence). CDR3 nucleotide sequence: TGTGCCAGTAGCAGGGGCAATCAGCCCCAGCATTTT. It yields the protein CASSRGNQPQHF.

This clone was found a few times. The chain employs TRBV6-1 and TRBJ1-3, with 9 positions matching TRBD1. The CDR3 sequence is 15 residues long. CDR1 and CDR2 (germline): MNHNS, SASEGT. V shed 8 bases, J shed 4 bases, and the junction held 9 bases outside the gene matches. CDR3 residues: CASGRTGGFGNTIYF. The CDR3 bases are TGTGCCAGCGGTCGAACAGGGGGCTTCGGAAACACCATATATTTT.

This clone has a count of ten or more. V gene TRBV7-8 combines with J gene TRBJ2-1, with D unclear. V lost 5 bases and J 5 bases, leaving 10 bases between the germline ends. The CDR3 contains 13 residues. The germline V gene encodes CDR1 SGHVS and CDR2 FQNEAQ. The CDR3 DNA follows: TGTGCCAGCAGCCCCACCGCGGACAATGAGCAGTTCTTC. This sequence encodes CASSPTADNEQFF.

Of note for this clone: The junction shows a germline mismatch at one end, possibly a read error. This chain uses TRBV11-2 with TRBJ2-3; TRBD2 matches at 9 bases. Germline-derived CDR1 and CDR2 are SGHAT and FQNNGV. The CDR3 is made up of 14 amino acids. CDR3 nucleotide sequence: TGTGCCAGCAGCTTAGATTTGGCGGGGGGGTCAAAACACTTT. It yields the protein CASSLDLAGGSKHF.

The rearrangement links TRBV29-1 to TRBJ2-5, with 9 bases lining up with TRBD1. The DNA end lines up better with TRBJ2-7; the J call may be wrong. In germline, CDR1 is SQVTM, CDR2 ANQGSEA. There are 14 residues in the CDR3. CDR3 amino acids: CSVEVQGASYEQYF. For the CDR3, the DNA is TGCAGCGTTGAGGTACAGGGGGCATCCTACGAGCAGTACTTC.

The chain joins TRBV7-9 to TRBJ1-2; 8 bases align to TRBD1. Losses at the gene ends were 5 bases for V and 6 bases for J; bases not matched to a gene: 5. The CDR3 contains 13 residues. CDR1 and CDR2 from the germline V gene are SEHNR and FQNEAQ (reference sequence). DNA for the CDR3: TGTGCCAGCAGCGCGGAGACAGGGGATGGCTACACCTTC. Its translation is CASSAETGDGYTF. The full variable domain, with the rest looked up from reference TRBV7-9 and TRBJ1-2, is DTGVSQNPRHKITKRGQNVTFRCDPISEHNRLYWYRQTLGQGPEFLTYFQNEAQLEKSRLLSDRFSAERPKGSFSTLEIQRTEQGDSAMYLCASSAETGDGYTFGSGTRLTVV.

V and J are TRBV7-3 and TRBJ2-3; 9 nucleotides align to TRBD2. The CDR3 is 19 amino acids. Germline CDR1 and CDR2: SGHTA and FQGTGA. Trimming cost V 0 bases and J 0 bases; bases outside gene matches: 10. The CDR3 loop reads CASSLTGLGAGGSTDTQYF. CDR3 coding DNA: TGTGCCAGCAGCTTAACGGGGTTGGGAGCGGGGGGCAGCACAGATACGCAGTATTTT.

This rearrangement joins TRBV7-7 to TRBJ2-2; TRBD1 agrees at 9 bases. Germline V gives CDR1 SSHAT, CDR2 FNYEAQ (reference sequence). The CDR3 consists of 15 residues. J lost 3 bases, V lost 4 bases, and 3 bases had no gene match. In DNA, the CDR3 is TGTGCCAGCAGCTCACGGACAGGGGACACCGGGGAGCTGTTTTTT. It specifies CASSSRTGDTGELFF.

The V gene is TRBV2, the J gene TRBJ2-3, with 8 bases lining up with TRBD2. The germline gives CDR1 SNHLY, CDR2 FYNNEI. The length of the CDR3 is 16 residues. Germline trimming cut 6 bases from V and 2 bases from J; bases unmatched to any gene: 10. CDR3 sequence reads: CASSAGTRGPTDTQYF. The CDR3 DNA is TGTGCCAGCAGCGCTGGGACTAGGGGCCCCACAGATACGCAGTATTTT.

The chain couples TRBV15 to TRBJ2-2; D is uncertain. Germline CDR1 and CDR2: LNHNV and YYDKDF (reference sequence). V was pared by 3 bases and J by 4 bases, with 9 bases between. The CDR3 sequence is 14 residues long. The CDR3 DNA is TGTGCCACCAGCAGGACACCCTCCACCGGGGAGCTGTTTTTT. This sequence encodes CATSRTPSTGELFF.

The chain couples TRBV2 to TRBJ2-2; 11 nucleotides line up with TRBD2. V was pared by 1 base and J by 5 bases, with 6 bases of the junction left unmatched. The CDR3 contains 17 residues. CDR1 and CDR2 (germline): SNHLY, FYNNEI. CDR3 in amino acids: CASSEGLAGGRTGELFF. The CDR3 coding sequence is TGTGCCAGCAGTGAAGGGCTAGCGGGAGGAAGGACCGGGGAGCTGTTTTTT. The full variable domain, rest sourced from reference TRBV2 and TRBJ2-2, is EPEVTQTPSHQVTQMGQEVILRCVPISNHLYFYWYRQILGQKVEFLVSFYNNEISEKSEIFDDQFSVERPDGSNFTLKIRSTKLEDSAMYFCASSEGLAGGRTGELFFGEGSRLTVL.

The genes are TRBV14 and TRBJ2-7; D possibly corresponds to TRBD1 (5 bases). CDR1 SGHDN and CDR2 FVKESK come from the germline V gene. CDR3 length: 15 residues. Trimming left V 3 bases short and J 1 base short, with 13 bases between. The CDR3 protein is CASSQGKGISYEQYF. The CDR3 coding sequence is TGTGCCAGCAGCCAGGGGAAGGGGATTTCCTACGAGCAGTACTTC. Based on the CDR3 plus reference TRBV14 and TRBJ2-7, the full variable domain is EAGVTQFPSHSVIEKGQTVTLRCDPISGHDNLYWYRRVMGKEIKFLLHFVKESKQDESGMPNNRFLAERTGGTYSTLKVQPAELEDSGVYFCASSQGKGISYEQYFGPGTRLTVT.

J is TRBJ1-4 and V is TRBV27; TRBD1 matches 7 bases. J lost 4 bases, V lost 3 bases, and 11 bases had no gene match. The germline CDR1 and CDR2 sequences are MNHEY and SMNVEV (reference sequence). The CDR3 loop spans 17 amino acids. CDR3 residues: CASSFCGQASGNEKLFF. The DNA for the CDR3 is TGTGCCAGCAGTTTCTGCGGACAGGCCTCGGGTAATGAAAAACTGTTTTTT.

The chain carries TRBV29-1 and TRBJ2-2; possible D gene TRBD1, 6 bases. The CDR3 runs to 14 residues. V lost 7 bases, J lost 6 bases, and 18 bases lay in between. Germline V gene sequence: CDR1 SQVTM, CDR2 ANQGSEA. In nucleotides, the CDR3 is TGCAGCGCCGATTCAGGGGCGGCGGCCGGGGAGCTGTTTTTT. Amino acid sequence: CSADSGAAAGELFF.

V gene TRBV4-2 combines with J gene TRBJ1-3; 7 positions match TRBD1. The CDR3 is 15 residues long. With V trimmed by 4 bases and J by 4 bases, 7 bases remained unmatched. Per the germline V gene, CDR1 is LGHNA and CDR2 is YNFKEQ. CDR3 residues: CASSPSTGYGNTIYF. The CDR3, as DNA: TGTGCCAGCAGCCCTTCGACAGGGTACGGAAACACCATATATTTT.

The chain couples TRBV7-9 to TRBJ2-7, with TRBD1 matching over 7 bases. The CDR3 sequence is 14 residues long. In germline, CDR1 is SEHNR, CDR2 FQNEAQ (reference sequence). Germline trimming cut 4 bases from V and 1 base from J; bases unmatched to any gene: 4. Here the CDR3 DNA reads TGTGCCAGCAGCTACGGACAGGAGTCCTACGAGCAGTACTTC. Translation gives CASSYGQESYEQYF.

The V call is TRBV19, the J call TRBJ2-5; TRBD2 agrees at 9 bases. There are 18 residues in the CDR3. The germline gives CDR1 LNHDA, CDR2 SQIVND (reference sequence). The trim removed 3 bases at V and 4 bases at J, leaving 15 bases unmatched. This CDR3 reads CASSMRGRGRGGTETQYF. CDR3 coding DNA: TGTGCCAGTAGTATGCGCGGGAGGGGAAGAGGAGGAACAGAGACCCAGTACTTC.

This clone was counted once. CDR3 nucleotide sequence: TGCAGCGTTGAAGATCCACAGGGTAAACAGACCCAGTACTTC. This sequence encodes CSVEDPQGKQTQYF. The rearrangement uses TRBV29-1 and TRBJ2-5, with D maybe TRBD1 (6 bases). V dropped 0 bases and J dropped 6 bases, with 14 bases sitting between them. The germline CDR1 and CDR2 sequences are SQVTM and ANQGSEA. The CDR3 has 14 residues.

The chain is built from TRBV11-2 and TRBJ1-3; D remains unclear. Germline V gene sequence: CDR1 SGHAT, CDR2 FQNNGV. The CDR3 has 13 amino acids. Between the trimmed V and J ends, which lost 1 base and 4 bases, there was a span of 5 bases. The CDR3 nucleotides read TGTGCCAGCAGCTTAGCCTTAGGAAACACCATATATTTT. Translation: CASSLALGNTIYF.

The V call is TRBV6-5, the J call TRBJ1-4; 7 bases are a match to TRBD1. Germline V CDR1 and CDR2: MNHEY, SVGAGI. V shed 0 bases and J 4 bases; nucleotides not matched to a gene: 2. This CDR3 is 15 amino acids long. The CDR3 sequence is CASSYSTGINEKLFF. The CDR3 DNA is TGTGCCAGCAGTTACTCGACAGGGATTAATGAAAAACTGTTTTTT.

A word on this clone: This sample also contains other DNA sequences that code for the same CDR3. The CDR3 nucleotides read TGTGCCAGTAGTATCGGCCAGGGGGCTTACGAGCAGTACTTC. Its translation is CASSIGQGAYEQYF. The chain combines TRBV19 with TRBJ2-7; 8 bases are shared with TRBD1. This CDR3 region has 14 residues. Germline lookup yields CDR1 LNHDA and CDR2 SQIVND (reference sequence). Losses at the gene ends were 3 bases for V and 4 bases for J; bases not matched to a gene: 5. Combining the CDR3 with reference TRBV19 and TRBJ2-7 gives the whole variable domain DGGITQSPKYLFRKEGQNVTLSCEQNLNHDAMYWYRQDPGQGLRLIYYSQIVNDFQKGDIAEGYSVSREKKESFPLTVTSAQKNPTAFYLCASSIGQGAYEQYFGPGTRLTVT.

This clone has a handful of counts. The CDR3 region is CASSVGGAANTGELFF. The CDR3 DNA reads as TGTGCCAGCAGCGTAGGGGGCGCCGCCAACACCGGGGAGCTGTTTTTT. The rearrangement uses TRBV9 and TRBJ2-2; weak D call: TRBD1 (5 bases). CDR1 and CDR2 (germline): SGDLS, YYNGEE. V was trimmed by 0 bases and J by 2 bases, leaving 11 bases between them. The CDR3 covers 16 residues.

This chain uses TRBV6-4 with TRBJ2-1, with 13 bases lining up with TRBD2. The germline gives CDR1 MRHNA, CDR2 SNTAGT. The length of the CDR3 is 16 residues. J lost 7 bases, V lost 3 bases, and 6 bases had no gene match. Here the CDR3 reads CASSEGLAGIKNEQFF. CDR3 coding DNA: TGTGCCAGCAGTGAGGGACTAGCGGGAATTAAGAATGAGCAGTTCTTC.

This chain links TRBV5-4 with TRBJ1-1; 7 bases are a match to TRBD1. The V and J ends lost 4 bases and 6 bases, in that order; junction bases with no gene match: 12. This CDR3 is 15 amino acids long. Germline V gives CDR1 SGHNT, CDR2 YYREEE (reference sequence). The CDR3: CASSHSGQPYAEAFF. CDR3 DNA sequence: TGTGCCAGCAGCCACTCGGGACAGCCGTACGCTGAAGCTTTCTTT.